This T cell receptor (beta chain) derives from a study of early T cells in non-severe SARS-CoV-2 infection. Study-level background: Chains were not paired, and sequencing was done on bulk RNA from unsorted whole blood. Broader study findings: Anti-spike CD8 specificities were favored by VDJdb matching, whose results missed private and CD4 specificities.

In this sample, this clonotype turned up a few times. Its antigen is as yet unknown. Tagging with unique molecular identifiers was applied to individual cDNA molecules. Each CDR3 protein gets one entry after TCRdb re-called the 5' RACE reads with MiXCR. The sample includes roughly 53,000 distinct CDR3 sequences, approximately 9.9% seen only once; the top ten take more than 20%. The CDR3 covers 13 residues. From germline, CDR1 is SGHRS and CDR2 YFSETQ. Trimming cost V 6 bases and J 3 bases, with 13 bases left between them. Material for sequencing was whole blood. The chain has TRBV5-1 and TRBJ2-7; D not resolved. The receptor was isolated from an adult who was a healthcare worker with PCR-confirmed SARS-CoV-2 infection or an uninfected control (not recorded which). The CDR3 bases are TGCGCCAGCAAAGCCAGCCTGGGCTACGAGCAGTACTTC. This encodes CASKASLGYEQYF.